Below, 24 T cell receptor beta chains from the same sample are listed, as sequenced in a study of T cell repertoires in cytomegalovirus infection. The antigens for these receptors are not known. TCRdb passed the reads through MiXCR, listing each CDR3 protein once. The table records a few hundred thousand distinct CDR3 sequences, around 25% of them present only once. The sample in question was cultured PBMCs, obtained from culture after CMV antigen stimulation. Source of these receptors: a human donor in good health (CMV status not recorded). Some clones in this sample may be carry-over from other donors' samples.

V usage is TRBV12-3 or TRBV12-4 and J usage is TRBJ1-1; tentative D call: TRBD1 (5 bases). This CDR3 region has 13 residues. V was pared by 1 base and J by 9 bases, with 12 bases between. CDR3 in amino acids: CASSLGRVGQAFF. Written as DNA, the CDR3 is TGTGCCAGCAGTTTAGGCAGGGTTGGGCAAGCTTTCTTT.

This clonotype was observed a few times. The rearrangement uses TRBV28 and TRBJ2-6; possible D gene TRBD1, 5 bases. The germline V gene encodes CDR1 MDHEN and CDR2 SYDVKM. This CDR3 comprises 13 residues. V gave up 7 bases and J gave up 4 bases, with 8 bases separating them. The CDR3 sequence is CASTTGGANVLTF. The DNA for the CDR3 is TGTGCCAGCACCACAGGAGGGGCCAACGTCCTGACTTTC.

The rearrangement links TRBV2 to TRBJ2-7, with D possibly TRBD2 on 5 matching bases. The V end lost 4 bases, the J end lost 7 bases, and 11 bases lay between the germline ends. The CDR3 has 12 residues. Germline V lookup: CDR1 SNHLY, CDR2 FYNNEI. Here the CDR3 reads CASSVSREEQYF. CDR3 sequence (DNA): TGTGCCAGCAGTGTAAGCCGGGAAGAGCAGTACTTC.

This clonotype came up a few times. The rearrangement uses TRBV7-6 and TRBJ2-1; D possibly corresponds to TRBD1 (5 bases). V lost 5 bases and J 10 bases, leaving 27 bases between the germline ends. CDR3 size: 17 residues. CDR1 and CDR2 from the germline V gene are SGHVS and FNYEAQ. CDR3 bases: TGTGCCAGCAGCCCCCCGGTGGGCAGGGTCGCGGAGAGGGAGCAGTTCTTC. Its protein product is CASSPPVGRVAEREQFF.

This clonotype was seen repeatedly, ten times or more. The rearrangement links TRBV7-2 to TRBJ2-5; 14 nucleotides agree with TRBD2. Germline values: CDR1 SGHTA, CDR2 FQGNSA. The junction had 4 bases not matched to a gene; V was cut back by 5 bases and J by 2 bases. The CDR3 loop spans 16 amino acids. The CDR3 DNA follows: TGTGCCAGCAGCCCAGGACTAGCGGGAGGACAAGAGACCCAGTACTTC. Protein product: CASSPGLAGGQETQYF.

This clonotype was detected ten times or more. V usage is TRBV7-8 and J usage is TRBJ2-7; 11 bases are a match to TRBD1. The CDR3 runs 15 residues. Unmatched junction bases numbered 3, after V lost 2 bases and J lost 3 bases. Germline V lookup: CDR1 SGHVS, CDR2 FQNEAQ. Here the CDR3 DNA reads TGTGCCAGCAGCTTAAGGACAGGGGGCTTCTACGAGCAGTACTTC. It specifies CASSLRTGGFYEQYF.

This clonotype showed up many times. The chain combines TRBV6-2 or TRBV6-3 with TRBJ2-5; no definite D call. The CDR3 is made up of 16 amino acids. The ends were cut back, 1 base at V and 2 bases at J, with 14 bases in the middle. Germline V lookup: CDR1 MNHEY, CDR2 SVGEGT. In DNA, the CDR3 is TGTGCCAGCAGTTACTTTTCAGGACGTCAGCAAGAGACCCAGTACTTC. This sequence encodes CASSYFSGRQQETQYF.

This clonotype has just a few counts. CDR3 nucleotide sequence: TGTGCCAGCAGTTATCACAATGAGCAGTTCTTC. Residues: CASSYHNEQFF. The rearrangement uses TRBV12-3 or TRBV12-4 and TRBJ2-1; D call uncertain. The CDR3 runs to 11 residues. The V end lost 4 bases, the J end lost 5 bases, and 3 bases lay between the germline ends.

This clonotype was found a few times. The chain has TRBV5-4 and TRBJ2-3; D ambiguous. CDR3 size: 13 residues. V lost 1 base, J lost 9 bases, and 12 bases lay in between. In germline, CDR1 is SGHNT, CDR2 YYREEE (reference sequence). The CDR3 is CASSLTTATTQYF. CDR3 coding DNA: TGTGCCAGCAGCTTGACTACGGCTACCACGCAGTATTTT.

The rearrangement uses TRBV27 and TRBJ1-1; 7 nucleotides match TRBD1. There are 17 residues in the CDR3. Per the germline V gene, CDR1 is MNHEY and CDR2 is SMNVEV (reference sequence). With 4 bases clipped from V and 1 base from J, the junction kept 12 bases outside the gene matches. Here the CDR3 DNA reads TGTGCCAGCAGTTCTACCGACCGACAGGGACCGAACACTGAAGCTTTCTTT. Its protein product is CASSSTDRQGPNTEAFF.

The rearrangement links TRBV19 to TRBJ1-5, with a weak D call TRBD1 (6 bases). The V gene lost 5 bases and the J gene lost 4 bases, with 18 bases spanning the gap. CDR1 and CDR2 from the germline V gene are LNHDA and SQIVND (reference sequence). The CDR3 sequence is 16 residues long. The CDR3, as DNA: TGTGCCAGTAGTTCCCTACAGGGTATTGGAAATCAGCCCCAGCATTTT. Its protein product is CASSSLQGIGNQPQHF.

This clonotype showed up many times. The genes are TRBV7-2 and TRBJ1-4, with D unresolved. Between the trimmed V and J ends, which lost 4 bases and 11 bases, there was a span of 14 bases. Germline V CDR1 and CDR2: SGHTA, FQGNSA. This CDR3 has 13 amino acids. CDR3 protein: CASSSTSGVKLFF. The CDR3 nucleotides read TGTGCCAGCAGCTCGACCTCCGGGGTTAAACTGTTTTTT.

The chain employs TRBV12-3 or TRBV12-4 and TRBJ2-1; D may be TRBD1 (5 bases). The V gene lost 3 bases and the J gene lost 5 bases, with 11 bases spanning the gap. This CDR3 comprises 14 residues. This CDR3 is CASSLVGRDNEQFF. Written as DNA, the CDR3 is TGTGCCAGCAGTTTGGTAGGCAGGGACAATGAGCAGTTCTTC.

V is TRBV5-4 and J is TRBJ1-2; D remains unclear. Germline CDR1 is SGHNT and CDR2 is YYREEE (reference sequence). V was shortened by 4 bases and J by 2 bases, with 12 bases between the two germline ends. The CDR3 is 14 amino acids. CDR3: CASSREPGNYGYTF. The CDR3 bases are TGTGCCAGCAGCCGAGAACCGGGAAACTATGGCTACACCTTC.

There are many counts of this clonotype. V and J are TRBV7-2 and TRBJ2-7, with 7 nucleotides matching TRBD2. The germline CDR1 and CDR2 sequences are SGHTA and FQGNSA. Trimming at V came to 1 base and at J to 2 bases, leaving 2 bases not matched to a gene. This CDR3 region has 14 residues. The CDR3 sequence is CASSLGGSPYEQYV. In nucleotides, the CDR3 is TGTGCCAGCAGCTTAGGCGGGAGCCCCTACGAGCAGTACGTC.

This clonotype was observed a few times. V and J are TRBV12-3 or TRBV12-4 and TRBJ2-1, with TRBD2 matching 13 bases. After removal of 5 bases from V and 0 bases from J, the junction contained 7 bases not matched to a gene. The CDR3 loop spans 18 amino acids. CDR3 nucleotides: TGTGCCAGCAGTCCCCAGGGACTAGCGGGGAGCTCCTACAATGAGCAGTTCTTC. It specifies CASSPQGLAGSSYNEQFF.

Regarding this clonotype: Relative to the germline gene, one junction end is altered; a read error may explain this. The chain joins TRBV23-1 to TRBJ2-3; D assignment may be TRBD1 or TRBD2 (5 bases each). TRBV23-1 is marked as an open reading frame, function uncertain. This CDR3 has 9 amino acids. The CDR3 sequence: CARGETTRF. The CDR3 DNA is TGCGCCAGGGGGGAGACTACGAGGTTT.

The J gene is TRBJ2-7, the V gene TRBV20-1; TRBD2 matches at 10 bases. CDR3 length equals 14 residues. The germline gives CDR1 DFQATT, CDR2 SNEGSKA (reference sequence). Trimming took 1 base from V and 4 from J; bases not matched to a gene: 4. The DNA for the CDR3 is TGCAGTGCTAGAGTACTAGCGGGACCGTACGAGCAGTACTTC. Its translation is CSARVLAGPYEQYF.

This clonotype was detected a few times. The CDR3 loop is CASSDRGRSYNEQFF. CDR3 in DNA: TGTGCCAGCAGTGACAGGGGTAGGTCCTACAATGAGCAGTTCTTC. J is TRBJ2-1 and V is TRBV6-1; possibly TRBD1 for D (6 bases). Germline values: CDR1 MNHNS, CDR2 SASEGT. CDR3 size: 15 residues. V dropped 3 bases and J dropped 1 base, with 10 bases sitting between them.

This chain uses TRBV6-2 or TRBV6-3 with TRBJ2-1; the D is unclear. Germline lookup yields CDR1 MNHEY and CDR2 SVGEGT. Trimming took off 4 bases at V and 8 bases at J, with 6 bases between the two ends. CDR3 length: 11 amino acids. CDR3 amino acids: CASSSPYEQFF. In DNA form, the CDR3 reads TGTGCCAGCAGTTCTCCCTATGAGCAGTTCTTC.

The V call is TRBV15, the J call TRBJ2-2, with D unresolved. V was clipped by 4 bases and J by 6 bases, with 21 bases between them. Germline V gives CDR1 LNHNV, CDR2 YYDKDF (reference sequence). The CDR3 sequence is 17 residues long. The CDR3 region is CATSTSPGSAKAGELFF. The CDR3 nucleotides are TGTGCCACCAGCACGTCCCCCGGGTCCGCGAAGGCCGGGGAGCTGTTTTTT. Full variable domain (missing parts from reference TRBV15 and TRBJ2-2): DAMVIQNPRYQVTQFGKPVTLSCSQTLNHNVMYWYQQKSSQAPKLLFHYYDKDFNNEADTPDNFQSRRPNTSFCFLDIRSPGLGDTAMYLCATSTSPGSAKAGELFFGEGSRLTVL.

The V call is TRBV7-9, the J call TRBJ2-3; 12 bases map to TRBD2. Per germline, CDR1 SEHNR and CDR2 FQNEAQ (reference sequence). Unmatched junction bases numbered 4, after V lost 5 bases and J lost 1 base. This CDR3 has 16 residues. CDR3 residues: CASSKGTSGRTDTQYF. The CDR3 nucleotides are TGTGCCAGCAGCAAAGGGACTAGCGGGCGCACAGATACGCAGTATTTT.

In its sample, this clonotype was seen many times. The rearrangement uses TRBV7-2 and TRBJ2-7; 12 bases fit TRBD2. The CDR3 length is 16 residues. Germline V gene lookup returns CDR1 SGHTA and CDR2 FQGNSA. The V gene end was trimmed by 1 base and the J gene end by 4 bases; junction bases not matched to a gene: 5. The CDR3 DNA follows: TGTGCCAGCAGCTTAGGACTAGCGGGAGTGGGGTACGAGCAGTACTTC. This gives the protein CASSLGLAGVGYEQYF.

The chain links TRBV30 to TRBJ1-2; D is perhaps TRBD1 (5 bases). There are 12 residues in the CDR3. Per the germline V gene, CDR1 is GTSNPN and CDR2 is SVGIG (reference sequence). V dropped 1 base and J dropped 10 bases, with 13 bases sitting between them. This CDR3 is CAWSGDAGPYTF. In DNA, the CDR3 is TGTGCCTGGAGTGGGGACGCCGGGCCCTACACCTTC. The full variable domain, completed using reference TRBV30 and TRBJ1-2, is SQTIHQWPATLVQPVGSPLSLECTVEGTSNPNLYWYRQAAGRGLQLLFYSVGIGQISSEVPQNLSASRPQDRQFILSSKKLLLSDSGFYLCAWSGDAGPYTFGSGTRLTVV.